This TCR beta chain is drawn from a study of shared clonotypes between healthy human individuals. Assay: immunoSEQ multiplex PCR; the TCRdb copy retains only in-frame clones and omits some. The sample consists of nearly 1 million clones, more than 75% of them appearing once. This clone turned up a few times. Per germline, CDR1 MGHRA and CDR2 YSYEKL. Trimming took off 6 bases at V and 7 bases at J, with 15 bases between the two ends. CDR3 length: 13 amino acids. The TCR comes from a man aged 18 to 30 in good health. Sequences were obtained from memory CD4+ T cells sorted from blood. As for subset: CD45RA-negative fraction. This chain uses TRBV4-1 with TRBJ1-1, with D possibly being TRBD1 (5 bases). CDR3: CASSRDPNYEAFF. Written as DNA, the CDR3 is TGCGCCAGCAGTCGGGACCCGAACTATGAAGCTTTCTTT.